The 29 T cell receptor beta chains reported below all come from one sample, sequenced in a study of blood T cells in healthy people across ages. The second PCR ran about 6 to 12 cycles with a sample-barcoded 5' primer and J-beta primers. TCRdb reanalysed the 5' RACE reads using MiXCR and keeps one entry per CDR3 protein. The sample contains hundreds of thousands of distinct CDR3 sequences, 40% to 50% of which appear only once. Sequencing input: blood. Receptors were obtained from an elderly man in good health.

This clonotype was recorded a few times. The chain couples TRBV20-1 to TRBJ2-7, with D hard to call. CDR3 length equals 13 residues. V lost 5 bases to trimming and J lost 2 bases, with 13 bases between them. Germline CDR1 and CDR2: DFQATT and SNEGSKA (reference sequence). The CDR3 coding sequence is TGCAGTGCTCCAGCACCGTCTGCCTACGAGCAGTACTTC. This gives the protein CSAPAPSAYEQYF.

This chain joins TRBV29-1 and TRBJ2-4; D unresolved. Germline loops: CDR1 SQVTM, CDR2 ANQGSEA. This CDR3 is 13 amino acids long. The V gene lost 3 bases and the J gene lost 13 bases, with 19 bases spanning the gap. CDR3 residues: CSVEIRGSYVQYF. CDR3 DNA: TGCAGCGTTGAGATAAGAGGCTCCTACGTGCAGTACTTC.

Comments on this clonotype: The junction differs from germline at one of its ends, possibly a read error. The chain couples TRBV27 to TRBJ2-7; no clear D gene. The length of the CDR3 is 16 residues. Germline assignment: CDR1 MNHEY and CDR2 SMNVEV (reference sequence). The CDR3 loop reads CACSFLVGRRGYEQYF. The CDR3 DNA follows: TGTGCCTGCAGTTTTTTAGTCGGTAGACGCGGCTACGAGCAGTACTTC.

V and J are TRBV3-1 and TRBJ2-1, with 7 positions matching TRBD2. Germline-derived CDR1 and CDR2 are LGHDT and YNNKEL (reference sequence). The ends lost 2 bases at V and 5 bases at J; junction bases unmatched: 6. The CDR3 spans 15 residues. CDR3 region: CASSQSSSGDNEQFF. DNA for the CDR3: TGTGCCAGCAGCCAATCGTCTAGCGGAGACAATGAGCAGTTCTTC.

The J gene is TRBJ2-5, the V gene TRBV19; maybe TRBD2 (6 bases). The closer fit of TRBJ2-7 to the DNA end suggests the J call may be wrong. In germline, CDR1 is LNHDA, CDR2 SQIVND (reference sequence). The CDR3 has 14 residues. The CDR3 DNA reads TGTGCCAGTAGTATCGGGGGACGCACCTACGAGCAGTACTTC. As protein: CASSIGGRTYEQYF.

This clonotype was observed at least ten times. The chain links TRBV7-2 to TRBJ2-1; D might be TRBD1 or TRBD2, each matching 6 bases. Germline CDR1 reads SGHTA; CDR2 reads FQGNSA. Trimming left V 2 bases short and J 6 bases short, with 17 bases between. This CDR3 is built from 16 residues. CDR3 sequence: CASSLSVGGLSNEQFF. In DNA form, the CDR3 reads TGTGCCAGCAGCTTATCGGTCGGGGGCCTCTCCAATGAGCAGTTCTTC.

This clonotype was seen a handful of times. The chain links TRBV6-2 or TRBV6-3 to TRBJ1-2; D is unresolved. The germline CDR1 and CDR2 sequences are MNHEY and SVGEGT. Trimming pared 6 bases from V and 2 bases from J, leaving 13 bases between. This CDR3 is 14 amino acids long. The CDR3 region has the DNA TGTGCCAGCAGGCCTAACTACTCCAACTATGGCTACACCTTC. This encodes CASRPNYSNYGYTF.

The table lists this clonotype with a few counts. The CDR3 sequence is CASSVFGGTEAFF. Here the CDR3 DNA reads TGTGCCAGCAGTGTATTCGGGGGCACTGAAGCTTTCTTT. V usage is TRBV28 and J usage is TRBJ1-1; D perhaps matches TRBD1 (5 bases). This CDR3 has 13 residues. V gave up 5 bases and J gave up 4 bases, with 11 bases separating them. CDR1 and CDR2 from the germline V gene are MDHEN and SYDVKM. The full variable domain, its missing parts supplied by reference TRBV28 and TRBJ1-1, is DVKVTQSSRYLVKRTGEKVFLECVQDMDHENMFWYRQDPGLGLRLIYFSYDVKMKEKGDIPEGYSVSREKKERFSLILESASTNQTSMYLCASSVFGGTEAFFGQGTRLTVV.

The chain couples TRBV5-1 to TRBJ2-1; 7 positions match TRBD1. The J call is doubtful: the DNA matches TRBJ2-7 better. Germline CDR1 reads SGHRS; CDR2 reads YFSETQ. The CDR3 extends over 16 amino acids. CDR3 loop: CASSLAQGESYNEQYF. In DNA, the CDR3 is TGCGCCAGCAGCTTGGCGCAGGGGGAGTCCTACAATGAGCAGTACTTC.

There are a few counts of this clonotype. CDR3: CASSIAGQGIEQFF. The CDR3, as DNA: TGTGCCAGCAGTATAGCGGGACAGGGCATCGAGCAGTTCTTC. The chain has TRBV6-1 and TRBJ2-1; TRBD1 might be the D (9 bases). Per germline, CDR1 MNHNS and CDR2 SASEGT. CDR3 length: 14 residues. With 5 bases removed from V and 10 bases from J, the gap between germline ends came to 18 bases.

This clonotype was detected only a few times. The V call is TRBV4-3, the J call TRBJ1-4, with 7 nucleotides matching TRBD1. The germline gives CDR1 LGHNA, CDR2 YSLEER. Losses at the gene ends were 1 base for V and 6 bases for J; bases not matched to a gene: 8. This CDR3 is 16 amino acids long. Here the CDR3 DNA reads TGCGCCAGCAGCCAAGGAACGACAGGGCGGTATGAAAAACTGTTTTTT. It encodes CASSQGTTGRYEKLFF.

This clonotype was observed a handful of times. The chain uses TRBV9 and TRBJ2-5; possibly TRBD1 or TRBD2 for D (6 bases each). The CDR3 sequence is 15 residues long. Trimming took off 0 bases at V and 5 bases at J, with 14 bases between the two ends. The germline V gene has CDR1 SGDLS and CDR2 YYNGEE. For the CDR3, the DNA is TGTGCCAGCAGCGTAGATCTAAGGGGGGCCGAGACCCAGTACTTC. This translates into CASSVDLRGAETQYF. Using reference TRBV9 and TRBJ2-5 for the parts outside the CDR3, the full variable domain is DSGVTQTPKHLITATGQRVTLRCSPRSGDLSVYWYQQSLDQGLQFLIQYYNGEERAKGNILERFSAQQFPDLHSELNLSSLELGDSALYFCASSVDLRGAETQYFGPGTRLLVL.

This chain joins TRBV24-1 and TRBJ2-3; TRBD1 matches at 7 bases. Germline loops: CDR1 KGHDR, CDR2 SFDVKD. The CDR3 is 16 amino acids. V was clipped by 4 bases and J by 2 bases; unmatched bases: 8. The CDR3 loop is CATSDPNRGFTDTQYF. CDR3 nucleotides: TGTGCCACCAGTGACCCGAACAGGGGATTCACAGATACGCAGTATTTT.

V is TRBV5-1 and J is TRBJ2-3; TRBD2 aligns across 8 bases. Trimming took 1 base from V and 5 from J; bases not matched to a gene: 12. Germline CDR1 and CDR2: SGHRS and YFSETQ. CDR3 length: 17 amino acids. CDR3 DNA: TGCGCCAGCAGCTTGAGGGACCGGGGGGGCCATGGAGATACGCAGTATTTT. Encoded protein: CASSLRDRGGHGDTQYF.

This clonotype was seen ten or more times. The rearrangement joins TRBV12-3 or TRBV12-4 to TRBJ2-3; 7 bases line up with TRBD1. The CDR3 runs to 13 residues. Unmatched junction bases numbered 2, after V lost 4 bases and J lost 4 bases. The CDR3 loop is CASSSGQADTQYF. The CDR3 DNA reads as TGTGCCAGCAGTTCAGGACAGGCAGATACGCAGTATTTT.

A remark on this clonotype: The junction shows a germline mismatch at one end, possibly a read error. The CDR3 sequence is CASSYQDRVSSPPHF. In DNA, the CDR3 is TGTGCCAGCAGTTACCAGGACAGGGTTTCCTCACCCCCCCACTTT. The genes are TRBV6-5 and TRBJ1-6; TRBD1 matches 8 bases. The CDR3 has 15 amino acids. Germline-derived CDR1 and CDR2 are MNHEY and SVGAGI.

The rearrangement links TRBV12-3 or TRBV12-4 to TRBJ2-3; weak D call: TRBD2 (6 bases). The ends were cut back, 8 bases at V and 2 bases at J, with 14 bases in the middle. The CDR3 spans 14 residues. This CDR3 reads CASRRGPFTDTQYF. The CDR3 nucleotides are TGTGCCAGCCGGAGGGGACCTTTCACAGATACGCAGTATTTT.

This clonotype was seen only a few times. The V gene is TRBV7-2, the J gene TRBJ2-3, with 10 bases aligning to TRBD2. J gave up 4 bases and V 1 base, and 5 bases lay outside the gene matches. Germline-derived CDR1 and CDR2 are SGHTA and FQGNSA. The length of the CDR3 is 16 residues. CDR3 amino acids: CASSLDQRGGSDTQYF. The CDR3 DNA follows: TGTGCCAGCAGCTTAGACCAGCGGGGGGGCTCAGATACGCAGTATTTT.

CDR3 coding DNA: TGTGCCAGCAGTTCGACGGGACTAGCGGGAGATGAGACCCAGTACTTC. Translating gives CASSSTGLAGDETQYF. The chain is built from TRBV28 and TRBJ2-5; 14 positions match TRBD2. The CDR3 spans 16 residues. V lost 4 bases to trimming and J lost 5 bases; unmatched junction nucleotides: 6. Germline CDR1 reads MDHEN; CDR2 reads SYDVKM.

In this sample, this clonotype turned up a few times. The chain joins TRBV20-1 to TRBJ1-4; D may be TRBD1 (6 bases). Germline assignment: CDR1 DFQATT and CDR2 SNEGSKA (reference sequence). The length of the CDR3 is 12 residues. Trimming pared 4 bases from V and 6 bases from J, leaving 9 bases between. CDR3 sequence reads: CSAMDSDEKLFF. The CDR3 DNA follows: TGCAGTGCTATGGACAGCGATGAAAAACTGTTTTTT.

CDR3 DNA: TGCGCCAGCAGCCCCCAGGGGACACAGAACACTGAAGCTTTCTTT. Its translation: CASSPQGTQNTEAFF. J is TRBJ1-1 and V is TRBV5-1; D perhaps matches TRBD1 (6 bases). The CDR3 loop spans 15 amino acids. V lost 4 bases and J lost 1, with 14 bases in between. The germline gives CDR1 SGHRS, CDR2 YFSETQ. Full variable domain (missing parts from reference TRBV5-1 and TRBJ1-1): KAGVTQTPRYLIKTRGQQVTLSCSPISGHRSVSWYQQTPGQGLQFLFEYFSETQRNKGNFPGRFSGRQFSNSRSEMNVSTLELGDSALYLCASSPQGTQNTEAFFGQGTRLTVV.

On this clonotype: With a much larger clone just one base away, this may be a read error. The rearrangement joins TRBV29-1 to TRBJ2-3, with 8 positions matching TRBD2. The germline V gene has CDR1 SQVTM and CDR2 ANQGSEA. The CDR3 sequence is 14 residues long. CDR3 region: CSVVEREKTETQYF. In DNA form, the CDR3 reads TGCAGCGTTGTGGAGCGGGAGAAGACAGAGACGCAGTATTTT.

The V and J genes are TRBV11-3 and TRBJ2-1; D is tentatively TRBD1 or TRBD2 (5 bases each). With 6 bases removed from V and 7 bases from J, the gap between germline ends came to 13 bases. CDR1 is SGHNT, CDR2 YENEEA, per germline. The CDR3 consists of 13 residues. Written as DNA, the CDR3 is TGTGCCAGCAGTCCGGGACCGCAAAATGAGCAGTTCTTC. This gives the protein CASSPGPQNEQFF.

The gene calls are TRBV28 and TRBJ2-7, with D maybe TRBD2 (6 bases). Germline-derived CDR1 and CDR2 are MDHEN and SYDVKM. The CDR3 is 13 amino acids. Trimming stripped 5 bases from V and 5 bases from J, with 13 bases between. Written as DNA, the CDR3 is TGTGCCAGCAGTCCACATAGCGGAAACGAGCAGTACTTC. It is translated as CASSPHSGNEQYF.

The chain joins TRBV5-1 to TRBJ1-1; D is undetermined. The V gene's germline CDR1 is SGHRS and CDR2 YFSETQ. The ends were cut back, 0 bases at V and 1 base at J, with 7 bases in the middle. The CDR3 sequence is 14 residues long. Written as DNA, the CDR3 is TGCGCCAGCAGCTTGGGGCAGGCGAACACTGAAGCTTTCTTT. Protein: CASSLGQANTEAFF.

The chain combines TRBV20-1 with TRBJ2-7, with 9 bases aligning to TRBD2. Germline V gene lookup returns CDR1 DFQATT and CDR2 SNEGSKA (reference sequence). Unmatched junction bases numbered 10, after V lost 6 bases and J lost 4 bases. This CDR3 is 14 amino acids long. The CDR3 DNA sequence: TGCAGTGCCCCCCTTAGCGGGAGTAGGTACGAGCAGTACTTC. Translated, it gives CSAPLSGSRYEQYF.

The chain uses TRBV10-3 and TRBJ2-3, with TRBD2 identical over 14 bases. Unmatched junction bases numbered 4, after V lost 2 bases and J lost 9 bases. The CDR3 spans 15 residues. The V gene's germline CDR1 is ENHRY and CDR2 SYGVKD. CDR3 residues: CAISEPGLAGGTQYF. The CDR3 nucleotides are TGTGCCATCAGTGAGCCTGGACTAGCGGGAGGCACGCAGTATTTT.

Ten or more counts support this clonotype. The chain carries TRBV20-1 and TRBJ2-1; possibly TRBD1 for D (5 bases). In germline, CDR1 is DFQATT, CDR2 SNEGSKA (reference sequence). There are 13 residues in the CDR3. V was clipped by 2 bases and J by 8 bases, with 13 bases between them. In DNA form, the CDR3 reads TGCAGTGCTAGAAGCCCGCTAGGGGATGAGCAGTTCTTC. Protein product: CSARSPLGDEQFF.

The chain uses TRBV6-1 and TRBJ2-3; 8 bases match TRBD2. The CDR3 is made up of 14 amino acids. V shed 6 bases and J 1 base; nucleotides not matched to a gene: 3. Germline CDR1 is MNHNS and CDR2 is SASEGT. The CDR3 DNA follows: TGTGCCAGCAGATTTAGCGGGGGCACAGATACGCAGTATTTT. Its translation: CASRFSGGTDTQYF.